These 21 T cell receptor beta chains were all obtained from the same sample, sequenced in a study of T cell clones after liver transplantation. Sequencing used immunoSEQ multiplex PCR; TCRdb keeps in-frame clones, though not all of them. The sample has about 75,000 clones, more than 90% seen once. Material: CD4+ T cells from blood, obtained before liver transplant. Every receptor here comes from a human donor who received a liver transplant.

The rearrangement links TRBV7-8 to TRBJ2-5; the D is unclear. The V end lost 5 bases, the J end lost 4 bases, and 14 bases lay between the germline ends. This CDR3 comprises 14 residues. Germline-derived CDR1 and CDR2 are SGHVS and FQNEAQ. The CDR3 DNA sequence: TGTGCCAGCAGCGCGTTACTGCCCCCAGAGACCCAGTACTTC. Protein product: CASSALLPPETQYF.

V gene TRBV4-2 combines with J gene TRBJ1-1; 7 bases are a match to TRBD1. The CDR3 spans 15 residues. CDR1 and CDR2 from the germline V gene are LGHNA and YNFKEQ. V was pared by 2 bases and J by 1 base, with 4 bases of the junction left unmatched. CDR3 in amino acids: CASSQTQGTNTEAFF. Here the CDR3 DNA reads TGTGCCAGCAGCCAAACACAGGGGACGAACACTGAAGCTTTCTTT.

The table lists this clone with a few counts. V usage is TRBV30 and J usage is TRBJ1-1; D is perhaps TRBD1 (6 bases). CDR1 and CDR2 (germline): GTSNPN, SVGIG (reference sequence). V lost 4 bases and J lost 5, with 11 bases in between. CDR3 size: 12 residues. CDR3 residues: CAWTQGKTEAFF. CDR3 DNA sequence: TGTGCCTGGACACAGGGAAAAACTGAAGCTTTCTTT.

The chain combines TRBV5-4 with TRBJ2-3; 7 bases match TRBD2. Germline CDR1 SGHNT, CDR2 YYREEE (reference sequence). V shed 6 bases, J shed 5 bases, and the junction held 9 bases outside the gene matches. The CDR3 is 14 residues long. The CDR3 loop is CASNPGQREDTQYF. The DNA for the CDR3 is TGTGCCAGCAATCCGGGCCAGCGGGAAGATACGCAGTATTTT.

Only one count was recorded for this clone. The chain combines TRBV9 with TRBJ2-1, with 7 bases matching TRBD2. V was pared by 4 bases and J by 5 bases, with 9 bases of the junction left unmatched. Per germline, CDR1 SGDLS and CDR2 YYNGEE. The CDR3 spans 15 residues. In DNA, the CDR3 is TGTGCCAGCAGCCCCCTCGTGGGAGGGAACAATGAGCAGTTCTTC. The encoded protein is CASSPLVGGNNEQFF.

The CDR3 region is CASSGGDQKPLHF. The DNA of the CDR3 is TGTGCCAGCAGTGGAGGGGATCAGAAGCCCCTCCACTTT. The gene calls are TRBV6-1 and TRBJ1-6; D possibly corresponds to TRBD1 (5 bases). The CDR3 extends over 13 amino acids. Germline V lookup: CDR1 MNHNS, CDR2 SASEGT. Trimming took off 4 bases at V and 13 bases at J, with 14 bases between the two ends.

The chain uses TRBV2 and TRBJ2-1, with D perhaps assigned TRBD1 or TRBD2 (5 bases each). Germline CDR1 SNHLY, CDR2 FYNNEI. The CDR3 is 17 amino acids. V lost 6 bases and J 0 bases, leaving 18 bases between the germline ends. The DNA for the CDR3 is TGTGCCAGCAGGGGACCCCCGGACCGCTACTCCTACAATGAGCAGTTCTTC. This translates into CASRGPPDRYSYNEQFF.

The chain employs TRBV5-5 and TRBJ2-1; no clear D. Germline V gives CDR1 SGHKS, CDR2 YYEKEE (reference sequence). The CDR3 is 13 residues long. Deletions cut 2 bases from V and 6 bases from J, with 9 bases between. The CDR3 bases are TGTGCCAGCAGCTTTGTGCTGGGCAATGAGCAGTTCTTC. It specifies CASSFVLGNEQFF.

A single count supports this clone. V is TRBV5-4 and J is TRBJ2-2, with 8 bases that match TRBD2. CDR3 length: 17 residues. V was clipped by 4 bases and J by 0 bases; unmatched bases: 8. Per the germline V gene, CDR1 is SGHNT and CDR2 is YYREEE (reference sequence). CDR3 bases: TGTGCCAGCAGCCAGCGAGCTAGCGGGTCGAACACCGGGGAGCTGTTTTTT. Translating gives CASSQRASGSNTGELFF.

This chain uses TRBV28 with TRBJ2-7; D gene uncertain. Germline values: CDR1 MDHEN, CDR2 SYDVKM. Trimming cost V 8 bases and J 0 bases, with 8 bases left between them. CDR3 length: 12 residues. CDR3 nucleotide sequence: TGTGCCAGCTGTCACAGCTCCTACGAGCAGTACTTC. It encodes CASCHSSYEQYF.

Here the CDR3 reads CAWRAGGSSYNEQFF. Here the CDR3 DNA reads TGTGCCTGGAGGGCGGGAGGCAGCTCCTACAATGAGCAGTTCTTC. The rearrangement links TRBV30 to TRBJ2-1, with 8 bases aligning to TRBD2. This CDR3 contains 15 residues. In germline, CDR1 is GTSNPN, CDR2 SVGIG (reference sequence). Unmatched junction bases numbered 4, after V lost 3 bases and J lost 0 bases. Full variable domain (rest looked up from reference TRBV30 and TRBJ2-1): SQTIHQWPATLVQPVGSPLSLECTVEGTSNPNLYWYRQAAGRGLQLLFYSVGIGQISSEVPQNLSASRPQDRQFILSSKKLLLSDSGFYLCAWRAGGSSYNEQFFGPGTRLTVL.

V and J are TRBV11-3 and TRBJ2-7; 11 nucleotides match TRBD2. The CDR3 sequence is 16 residues long. The trim removed 0 bases at V and 0 bases at J, leaving 1 base unmatched. CDR1 and CDR2 from the germline V gene are SGHNT and YENEEA. In nucleotides, the CDR3 is TGTGCCAGCAGCTTAGAACTAGCGGGGGCCTCCTACGAGCAGTACTTC. The encoded protein is CASSLELAGASYEQYF.

The chain recombines TRBV11-2 with TRBJ2-2; D unresolved. V was pared by 8 bases and J by 0 bases, with 10 bases between. The CDR3 consists of 14 residues. Germline CDR1 is SGHAT and CDR2 is FQNNGV. CDR3 nucleotide sequence: TGTGCCAGCGGAGATTCACCGAACACCGGGGAGCTGTTTTTT. It yields the protein CASGDSPNTGELFF.

This chain links TRBV7-9 with TRBJ1-1; a possible D gene is TRBD1 (6 bases). The germline gives CDR1 SEHNR, CDR2 FQNEAQ (reference sequence). Trimming took off 5 bases at V and 1 base at J, with 11 bases between the two ends. The CDR3 has 14 amino acids. Written as DNA, the CDR3 is TGTGCCAGCAGCCAAGACAGGCAGAACACTGAAGCTTTCTTT. As protein: CASSQDRQNTEAFF.

This chain joins TRBV6-6 and TRBJ2-7, with 7 positions matching TRBD1. V lost 6 bases, J lost 4 bases, and 12 bases stayed unmatched. The CDR3 is made up of 15 amino acids. From germline, CDR1 is MNHNY and CDR2 SVGAGI (reference sequence). The CDR3 nucleotides read TGTGCCAGCAGGTCGACAGGGCTGATGATGTACGAGCAGTACTTC. Protein: CASRSTGLMMYEQYF.

The chain joins TRBV5-1 to TRBJ2-1; TRBD2 aligns across 9 bases. This CDR3 is 15 amino acids long. Germline CDR1 and CDR2: SGHRS and YFSETQ. Unmatched junction bases numbered 5, after V lost 0 bases and J lost 7 bases. The chain's CDR3 is CASSLDPSGINEQFF. The CDR3 DNA sequence: TGCGCCAGCAGCTTGGATCCTAGCGGGATAAATGAGCAGTTCTTC.

This chain joins TRBV10-2 and TRBJ1-5; possibly TRBD1 for D (5 bases). Trimming left V 2 bases short and J 9 bases short, with 20 bases between. The CDR3 contains 16 residues. CDR1 WSHSY and CDR2 SAAADI come from the germline V gene. The chain's CDR3 is CASSETGPGSVRPQHF. CDR3 sequence (DNA): TGCGCCAGCAGTGAGACCGGGCCAGGGTCTGTTAGGCCCCAGCATTTT.

The V call is TRBV27, the J call TRBJ2-1; no clear D gene. Per the germline V gene, CDR1 is MNHEY and CDR2 is SMNVEV (reference sequence). The CDR3 has 14 residues. Trimming took off 2 bases at V and 2 bases at J, with 7 bases between the two ends. The CDR3 DNA is TGTGCCAGCAGTTTACAGAAGACCTACAATGAGCAGTTCTTC. This codes for CASSLQKTYNEQFF.

As DNA, the CDR3 is TGTGCCAGCAGCTTAGACTGGCGGCTCAATCAGCCCCAGCATTTT. It encodes CASSLDWRLNQPQHF. The gene calls are TRBV11-2 and TRBJ1-5, with unresolved D. The CDR3 contains 15 residues. Deletions cut 0 bases from V and 3 bases from J, with 9 bases between. Germline CDR1 is SGHAT and CDR2 is FQNNGV.

This clone was counted once. The chain is built from TRBV6-5 and TRBJ1-1; 8 positions agree with TRBD1. Trimming removed 4 bases from V and 4 bases from J; junction bases left unmatched: 5. The CDR3 totals 14 residues. Germline values: CDR1 MNHEY, CDR2 SVGAGI. CDR3 bases: TGTGCCAGCAGTTTACGTGGACAGGGCACTGAAGCTTTCTTT. This gives the protein CASSLRGQGTEAFF.

J is TRBJ2-5 and V is TRBV5-1; 8 nucleotides line up with TRBD1. CDR3 length: 14 residues. Germline-derived CDR1 and CDR2 are SGHRS and YFSETQ. After removal of 1 base from V and 5 bases from J, the junction contained 4 bases not matched to a gene. In DNA, the CDR3 is TGCGCCAGCAGCTTGAGCAGGGGGCAGGAGACCCAGTACTTC. Residues: CASSLSRGQETQYF.